Listed here are 3 T cell receptor beta chains from one sample, sequenced in a study of breast tumors, draining lymph nodes, adjacent tissues. TCRdb re-derived calls from the multiplex PCR reads in MiXCR, one entry per CDR3 protein. The table lists 150,000 to 200,000 distinct CDR3 sequences, approximately 30% of them singletons. Breast cancer patients provided tissue from their axillary draining lymph nodes. What was sequenced was axillary lymph node tissue. The origin of the receptors is a female donor with breast cancer. Some clones in this sample may be carry-over from other donors' samples.

With respect to this clonotype: The junction does not match germline at one end; this may be a read error. This sequence joins TRBV3-1 and TRBJ2-3; tentatively, D is TRBD2 (5 bases). From germline, CDR1 is LGHDT and CDR2 YNNKEL (reference sequence). This CDR3 is built from 15 residues. The CDR3 DNA reads as TGCGCCAGCCACCCTAGCAGGAGTATCTCAGATACGCAGTATTTT. As protein: CASHPSRSISDTQYF.

The chain carries TRBV9 and TRBJ1-4; TRBD1 matches 9 bases. V gave up 5 bases and J gave up 8 bases; unmatched junction bases: 7. This CDR3 is 14 amino acids long. Germline V gene lookup returns CDR1 SGDLS and CDR2 YYNGEE. The CDR3 sequence is CASRAGQGKEKLFF. The CDR3 nucleotides read TGTGCCAGCAGAGCAGGACAGGGGAAAGAAAAACTGTTTTTT.

This clonotype was observed at least ten times. The V and J genes are TRBV19 and TRBJ2-3; TRBD2 agrees at 10 bases. CDR1 is LNHDA and CDR2 is SQIVND in the germline V gene (reference sequence). This CDR3 has 16 amino acids. V lost 6 bases to trimming and J lost 2 bases; unmatched junction nucleotides: 8. DNA for the CDR3: TGTGCCAGTAGCACACCTAGCGGGGGATACACAGATACGCAGTATTTT. This gives the protein CASSTPSGGYTDTQYF. The variable domain in full, completed from reference TRBV19 and TRBJ2-3, reads DGGITQSPKYLFRKEGQNVTLSCEQNLNHDAMYWYRQDPGQGLRLIYYSQIVNDFQKGDIAEGYSVSREKKESFPLTVTSAQKNPTAFYLCASSTPSGGYTDTQYFGPGTRLTVL.